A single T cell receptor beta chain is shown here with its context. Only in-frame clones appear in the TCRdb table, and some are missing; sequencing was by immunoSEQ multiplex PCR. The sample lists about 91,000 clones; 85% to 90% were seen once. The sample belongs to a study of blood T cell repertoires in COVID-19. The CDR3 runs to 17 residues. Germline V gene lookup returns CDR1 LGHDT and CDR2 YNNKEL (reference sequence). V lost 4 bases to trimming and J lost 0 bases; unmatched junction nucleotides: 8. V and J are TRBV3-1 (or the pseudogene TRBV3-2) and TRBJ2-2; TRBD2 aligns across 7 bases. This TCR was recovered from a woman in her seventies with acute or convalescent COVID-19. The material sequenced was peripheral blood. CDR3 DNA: TGTGCCAGCAGCCGCCGAACCGGGGGGTCGAACACCGGGGAGCTGTTTTTT. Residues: CASSRRTGGSNTGELFF.